These 11 T cell receptor beta chains were sequenced from one sample in a study of blood T cell repertoires in COVID-19. TCRdb keeps only in-frame clones here, not all; method: immunoSEQ multiplex PCR. The table shows under 200,000 clones, with roughly 87% occurring only once. Sequencing input: peripheral blood. The origin of the receptors is a man in his sixties with active or convalescent COVID-19.

The CDR3 DNA is TGTGCCAGCAGCGCACGGGGGGGCCCCTACAATGAGCAGTTCTTC. Protein: CASSARGGPYNEQFF. The gene calls are TRBV9 and TRBJ2-1, with 8 nucleotides matching TRBD2. Germline CDR1 and CDR2: SGDLS and YYNGEE. The junction had 4 bases not matched to a gene; V was cut back by 3 bases and J by 2 bases. This CDR3 has 15 residues.

The chain is built from TRBV7-8 and TRBJ1-1; perhaps TRBD1 as D (6 bases). V lost 4 bases and J 11 bases, leaving 14 bases between the germline ends. The length of the CDR3 is 12 residues. Germline CDR1 SGHVS, CDR2 FQNEAQ. CDR3 in amino acids: CASSSNQGRAFF. In DNA, the CDR3 is TGTGCCAGCAGCTCGAACCAGGGGCGGGCTTTCTTT.

This clone has a handful of counts. Other nucleotide sequences in the sample specify the same CDR3. The chain links TRBV5-4 to TRBJ2-5; TRBD1 is a possible D gene (5 bases). The V gene lost 0 bases and the J gene lost 5 bases, with 5 bases spanning the gap. This CDR3 has 12 residues. Germline V gene data show CDR1 as SGHNT and CDR2 as YYREEE (reference sequence). The CDR3 DNA reads as TGTGCCAGCAGCTTGGCAGGGGAGACCCAGTACTTC. This sequence encodes CASSLAGETQYF.

This clone showed up just a few times. CDR3 region: CASTSIPSQGSPLHF. In DNA form, the CDR3 reads TGTGCCAGCACCTCTATACCCTCACAGGGTTCACCCCTCCACTTT. The genes are TRBV3-1 (or the pseudogene TRBV3-2) and TRBJ1-6; possible D gene TRBD1, 6 bases. V was clipped by 7 bases and J by 9 bases, with 19 bases between them. Germline-derived CDR1 and CDR2 are LGHDT and YNNKEL (reference sequence). The CDR3 contains 15 residues.

The chain links TRBV19 to TRBJ1-6, with D perhaps matching TRBD1 (6 bases). CDR3 size: 15 residues. CDR1 is LNHDA and CDR2 is SQIVND in the germline V gene (reference sequence). Trimming cost V 3 bases and J 8 bases, with 14 bases left between them. The CDR3 reads CASSIGDTRDSPLHF. CDR3 coding DNA: TGTGCCAGTAGTATCGGGGACACTCGGGATTCACCCCTCCACTTT.

The chain employs TRBV15 and TRBJ1-5; no definite D call. The ends were cut back, 0 bases at V and 6 bases at J, with 12 bases in the middle. This CDR3 spans 15 amino acids. Germline lookup yields CDR1 LNHNV and CDR2 YYDKDF (reference sequence). The CDR3 reads CATSREHNDAQPQHF. The CDR3 region has the DNA TGTGCCACCAGCAGAGAGCACAATGATGCTCAGCCCCAGCATTTT.

This clone was seen a few times. V is TRBV15 and J is TRBJ1-1; the D gene is possibly TRBD1 (6 bases). Per germline, CDR1 LNHNV and CDR2 YYDKDF (reference sequence). The CDR3 loop spans 15 amino acids. V lost 1 base and J 7 bases, leaving 16 bases between the germline ends. The chain's CDR3 is CATSRGGGPWDEAFF. The DNA of the CDR3 is TGTGCCACCAGCAGAGGAGGGGGTCCCTGGGATGAAGCTTTCTTT.

This clone turned up a few times. V and J are TRBV5-1 and TRBJ1-1, with 9 bases identical to TRBD1. CDR3 length equals 17 residues. V dropped 4 bases and J dropped 5; count of bases not matched to a gene: 15. CDR1 is SGHRS, CDR2 YFSETQ, per germline. The CDR3 reads CASSGGVRDRERTEAFF. CDR3 nucleotide sequence: TGCGCCAGCAGCGGTGGGGTCCGGGACAGGGAGCGAACTGAAGCTTTCTTT. Complete variable domain (other parts from reference TRBV5-1 and TRBJ1-1): KAGVTQTPRYLIKTRGQQVTLSCSPISGHRSVSWYQQTPGQGLQFLFEYFSETQRNKGNFPGRFSGRQFSNSRSEMNVSTLELGDSALYLCASSGGVRDRERTEAFFGQGTRLTVV.

This clone was counted a single time. The chain links TRBV11-3 to TRBJ2-2; D gene unclear. The length of the CDR3 is 13 residues. The germline V gene encodes CDR1 SGHNT and CDR2 YENEEA. V dropped 5 bases and J dropped 0 bases, with 4 bases sitting between them. This CDR3 reads CASSLSNTGELFF. CDR3 sequence (DNA): TGTGCCAGCAGCCTCTCGAACACCGGGGAGCTGTTTTTT.

The chain combines TRBV19 with TRBJ2-3; 9 positions match TRBD1. The length of the CDR3 is 12 residues. CDR1 and CDR2 (germline): LNHDA, SQIVND (reference sequence). V lost 5 bases, J lost 12 bases, and 6 bases stayed unmatched. CDR3 DNA sequence: TGTGCCAGTAGTGAACAGGGGGCCCCCCAGTATTTT. It yields the protein CASSEQGAPQYF. The full variable domain, its missing parts supplied by reference TRBV19 and TRBJ2-3, is DGGITQSPKYLFRKEGQNVTLSCEQNLNHDAMYWYRQDPGQGLRLIYYSQIVNDFQKGDIAEGYSVSREKKESFPLTVTSAQKNPTAFYLCASSEQGAPQYFGPGTRLTVL.

The rearrangement links TRBV5-6 to TRBJ2-1, with 7 positions matching TRBD1. This CDR3 has 15 amino acids. Trimming removed 1 base from V and 2 bases from J; junction bases left unmatched: 3. Germline lookup yields CDR1 SGHDT and CDR2 YYEEEE. CDR3 DNA sequence: TGTGCCAGCAGCTTGATGGACAGGACCTACAATGAGCAGTTCTTC. Translating it yields CASSLMDRTYNEQFF.